This is a list of T cell receptor beta chains from one sample in a study of blood T cell repertoires in COVID-19. The table came from immunoSEQ multiplex PCR; TCRdb's copy has only in-frame clones and leaves some out. The repertoire holds 100,000 to 150,000 clones, with over 80% as singletons. Material: peripheral blood. These receptors all come from a man between 60 and 75 years old with acute or convalescent COVID-19. The CDR3 runs from the conserved cysteine through the conserved F or W.

length | V | CDR3
12 | TRBV12-3/TRBV12-4 | CASSSLGGPLHF
14 | TRBV5-3 | CARSSRGQGETQYF
15 | TRBV3-1/TRBV3-2 | CASSEDRGLLAEAFF
14 | TRBV28 | CASNSGPTNEKLFF
16 | TRBV28 | CASNLPGGRDIYGYTF
15 | TRBV19 | CASSKDGTSGRHFYF
13 | TRBV7-3 | CASSSQGADEQFF
16 | TRBV19 | CASSPRTGAGNTEAFF
14 | TRBV10-1 | CASSGNRANGEQFF
19 | TRBV23-1 | CASSHGLAGVEVPKNIQYF
14 | TRBV5-4 | CASSLGAGAYGYTF
13 | TRBV28 | CASSPDRGRGYTF
14 | TRBV3-1/TRBV3-2 | CASSAIGGDETQYF
11 | TRBV10-3 | CAISAGGGYTF
14 | TRBV27 | CASSPAGAIYEQYF
14 | TRBV27 | CASSLYWGSGEQYF
15 | TRBV18 | CASSPQDSPNQPQHF
15 | TRBV5-1 | CASSSLSGSGNIQYF
16 | TRBV5-4 | CASSLGGAGGPYEQYF
13 | TRBV3-1/TRBV3-2 | CASRLGQGNTIYF
16 | TRBV9 | CASSEPGTGPNSPLHF
14 | TRBV7-3 | CASGAAETYNEQFF
14 | TRBV6-5 | CARTGTGGTDTQYF
15 | TRBV5-1 | CASSWDDRHTDTQYF
14 | TRBV15 | CATSTLSGTLGYTF
13 | TRBV6-6 | CASSFSRSYEQYF
13 | TRBV7-3 | CASGLAGGYEQYF